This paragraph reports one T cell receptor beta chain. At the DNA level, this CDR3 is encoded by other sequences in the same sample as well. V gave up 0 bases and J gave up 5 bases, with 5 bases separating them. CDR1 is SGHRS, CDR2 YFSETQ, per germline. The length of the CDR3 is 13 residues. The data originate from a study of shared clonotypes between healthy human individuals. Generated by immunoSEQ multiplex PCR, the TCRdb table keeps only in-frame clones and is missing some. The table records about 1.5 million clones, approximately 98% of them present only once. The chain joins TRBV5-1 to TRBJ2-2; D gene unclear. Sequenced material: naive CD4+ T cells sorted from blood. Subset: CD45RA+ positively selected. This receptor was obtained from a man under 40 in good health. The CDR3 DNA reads TGCGCCAGCAGCTTGGATGCTACCGGGGAGCTGTTTTTT. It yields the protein CASSLDATGELFF.